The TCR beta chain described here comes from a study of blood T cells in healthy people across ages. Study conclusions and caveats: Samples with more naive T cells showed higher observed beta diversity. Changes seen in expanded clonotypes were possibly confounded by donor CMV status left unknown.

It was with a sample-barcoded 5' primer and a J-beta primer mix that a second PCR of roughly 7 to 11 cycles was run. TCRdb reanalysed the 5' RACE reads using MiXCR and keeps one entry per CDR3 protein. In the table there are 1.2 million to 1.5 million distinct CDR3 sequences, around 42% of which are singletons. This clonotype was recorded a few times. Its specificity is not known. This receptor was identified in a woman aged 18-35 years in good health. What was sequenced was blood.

Written as DNA, the CDR3 is TGTGCCAGCAGTTTAAGAGTGGTGGGCACTGAAGCTTTCTTT. It translates to CASSLRVVGTEAFF. This chain uses TRBV12-3 or TRBV12-4 with TRBJ1-1; D ambiguous. Trimming took 2 bases from V and 4 from J, leaving 11 bases between them. The CDR3 length is 14 residues.